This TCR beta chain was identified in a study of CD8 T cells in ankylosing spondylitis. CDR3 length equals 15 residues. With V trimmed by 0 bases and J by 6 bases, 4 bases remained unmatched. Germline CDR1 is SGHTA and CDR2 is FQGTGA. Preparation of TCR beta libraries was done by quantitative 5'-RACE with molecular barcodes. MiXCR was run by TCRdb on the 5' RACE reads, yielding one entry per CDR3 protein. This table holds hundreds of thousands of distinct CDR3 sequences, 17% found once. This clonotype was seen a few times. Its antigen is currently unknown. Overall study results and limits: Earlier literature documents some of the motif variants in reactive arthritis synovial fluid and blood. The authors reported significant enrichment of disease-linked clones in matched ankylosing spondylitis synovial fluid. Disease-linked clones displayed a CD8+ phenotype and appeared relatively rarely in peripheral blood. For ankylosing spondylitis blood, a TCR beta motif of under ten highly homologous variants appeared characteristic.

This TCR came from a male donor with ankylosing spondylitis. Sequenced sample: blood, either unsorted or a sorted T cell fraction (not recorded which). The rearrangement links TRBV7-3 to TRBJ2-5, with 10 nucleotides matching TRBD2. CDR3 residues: CASSLTRLAGQTQYF. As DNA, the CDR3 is TGTGCCAGCAGCTTAACAAGACTAGCGGGCCAGACCCAGTACTTC.